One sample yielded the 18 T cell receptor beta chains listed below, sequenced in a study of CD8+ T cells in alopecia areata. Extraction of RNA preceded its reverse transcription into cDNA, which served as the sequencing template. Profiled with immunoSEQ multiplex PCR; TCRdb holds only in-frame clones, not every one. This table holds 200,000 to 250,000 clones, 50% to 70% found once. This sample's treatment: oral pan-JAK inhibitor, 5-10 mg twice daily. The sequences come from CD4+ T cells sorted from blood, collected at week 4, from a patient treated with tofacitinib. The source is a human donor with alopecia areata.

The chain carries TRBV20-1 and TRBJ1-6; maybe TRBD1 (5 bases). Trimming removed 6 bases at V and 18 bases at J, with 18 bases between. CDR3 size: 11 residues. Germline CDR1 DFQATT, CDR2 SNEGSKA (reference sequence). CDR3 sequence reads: CSAQRAGTPHF. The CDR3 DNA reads TGCAGTGCCCAGCGGGCGGGGACTCCCCACTTT.

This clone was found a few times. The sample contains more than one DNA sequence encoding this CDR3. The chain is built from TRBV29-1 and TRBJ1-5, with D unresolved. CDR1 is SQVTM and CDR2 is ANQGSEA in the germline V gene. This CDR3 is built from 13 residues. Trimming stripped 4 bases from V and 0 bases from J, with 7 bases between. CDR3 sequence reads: CSVGENSNQPQHF. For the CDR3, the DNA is TGCAGCGTTGGAGAAAATAGCAATCAGCCCCAGCATTTT.

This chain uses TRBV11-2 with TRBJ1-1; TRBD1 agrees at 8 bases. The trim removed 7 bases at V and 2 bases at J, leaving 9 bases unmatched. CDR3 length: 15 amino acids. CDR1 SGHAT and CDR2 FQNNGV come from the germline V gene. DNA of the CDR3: TGTGCCAGCACCTCGATAGGACAGGGAAACACTGAAGCTTTCTTT. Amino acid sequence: CASTSIGQGNTEAFF. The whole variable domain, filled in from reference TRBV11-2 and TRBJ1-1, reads EAGVAQSPRYKIIEKRQSVAFWCNPISGHATLYWYQQILGQGPKLLIQFQNNGVVDDSQLPKDRFSAERLKGVDSTLKIQPAKLEDSAVYLCASTSIGQGNTEAFFGQGTRLTVV.

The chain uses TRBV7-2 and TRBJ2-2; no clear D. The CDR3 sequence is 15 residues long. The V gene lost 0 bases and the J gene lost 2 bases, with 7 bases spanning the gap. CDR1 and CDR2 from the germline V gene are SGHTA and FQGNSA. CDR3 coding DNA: TGTGCCAGCAGCTTAGCGCAGCTCAACACCGGGGAGCTGTTTTTT. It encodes CASSLAQLNTGELFF.

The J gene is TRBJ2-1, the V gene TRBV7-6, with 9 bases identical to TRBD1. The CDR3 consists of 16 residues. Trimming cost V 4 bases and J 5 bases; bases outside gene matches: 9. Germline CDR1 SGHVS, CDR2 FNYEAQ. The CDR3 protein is CASSWSTGGGHNEQFF. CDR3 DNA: TGTGCCAGCAGCTGGTCGACAGGGGGGGGACACAATGAGCAGTTCTTC.

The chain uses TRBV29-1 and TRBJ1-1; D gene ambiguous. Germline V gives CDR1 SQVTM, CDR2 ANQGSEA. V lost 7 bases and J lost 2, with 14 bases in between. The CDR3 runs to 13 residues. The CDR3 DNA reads TGCAGCGGCGTAGTAAATTTTAACACTGAAGCTTTCTTT. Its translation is CSGVVNFNTEAFF.

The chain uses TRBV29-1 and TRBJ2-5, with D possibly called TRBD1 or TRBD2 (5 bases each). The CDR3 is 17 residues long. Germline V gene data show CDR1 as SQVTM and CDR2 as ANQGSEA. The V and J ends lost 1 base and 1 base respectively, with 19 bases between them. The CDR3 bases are TGCAGCGTTGAAGGTGGAGGTTTGCAGGGTGTCCAAGAGACCCAGTACTTC. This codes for CSVEGGGLQGVQETQYF.

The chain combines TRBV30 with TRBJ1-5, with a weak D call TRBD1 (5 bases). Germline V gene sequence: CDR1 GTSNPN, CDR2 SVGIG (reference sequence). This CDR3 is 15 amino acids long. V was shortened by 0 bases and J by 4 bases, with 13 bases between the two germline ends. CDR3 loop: CAWSVRDRENQPQHF. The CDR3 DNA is TGTGCCTGGAGTGTAAGGGACCGAGAAAATCAGCCCCAGCATTTT.

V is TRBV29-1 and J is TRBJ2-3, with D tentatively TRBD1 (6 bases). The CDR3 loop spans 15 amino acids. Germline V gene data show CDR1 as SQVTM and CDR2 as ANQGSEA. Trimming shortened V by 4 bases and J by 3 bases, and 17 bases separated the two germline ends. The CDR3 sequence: CSVVGGRGVTDTQYF. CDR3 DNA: TGCAGCGTTGTAGGCGGCAGGGGAGTGACAGATACGCAGTATTTT.

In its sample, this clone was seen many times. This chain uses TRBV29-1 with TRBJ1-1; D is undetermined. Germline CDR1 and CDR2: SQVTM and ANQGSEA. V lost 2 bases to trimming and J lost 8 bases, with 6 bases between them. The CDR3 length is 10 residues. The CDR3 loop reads CSVETLEAFF. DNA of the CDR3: TGCAGCGTTGAAACTTTAGAAGCTTTCTTT.

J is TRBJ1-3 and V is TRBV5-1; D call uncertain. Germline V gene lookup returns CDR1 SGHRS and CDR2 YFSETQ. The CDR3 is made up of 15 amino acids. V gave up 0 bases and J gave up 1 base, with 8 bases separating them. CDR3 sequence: CASSLEAPSGNTIYF. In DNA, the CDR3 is TGCGCCAGCAGCTTGGAGGCACCGTCTGGAAACACCATATATTTT. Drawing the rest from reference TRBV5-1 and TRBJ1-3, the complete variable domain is KAGVTQTPRYLIKTRGQQVTLSCSPISGHRSVSWYQQTPGQGLQFLFEYFSETQRNKGNFPGRFSGRQFSNSRSEMNVSTLELGDSALYLCASSLEAPSGNTIYFGEGSWLTVV.

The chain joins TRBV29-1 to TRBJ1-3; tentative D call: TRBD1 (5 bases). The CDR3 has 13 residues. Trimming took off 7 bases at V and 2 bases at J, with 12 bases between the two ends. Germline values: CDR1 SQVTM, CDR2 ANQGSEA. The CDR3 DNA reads TGCAGCGGCAGGAGGGGAACTGGAAACACCATATATTTT. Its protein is CSGRRGTGNTIYF. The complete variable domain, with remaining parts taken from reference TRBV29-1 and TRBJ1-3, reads SAVISQKPSRDICQRGTSLTIQCQVDSQVTMMFWYRQQPGQSLTLIATANQGSEATYESGFVIDKFPISRPNLTFSTLTVSNMSPEDSSIYLCSGRRGTGNTIYFGEGSWLTVV.

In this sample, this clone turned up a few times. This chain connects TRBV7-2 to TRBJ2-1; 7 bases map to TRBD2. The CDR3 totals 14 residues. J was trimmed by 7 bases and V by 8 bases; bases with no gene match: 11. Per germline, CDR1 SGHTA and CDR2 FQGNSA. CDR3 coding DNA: TGTGCCAGCGAGACTGGACTAGGGACGAATGAGCAGTTCTTC. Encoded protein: CASETGLGTNEQFF.

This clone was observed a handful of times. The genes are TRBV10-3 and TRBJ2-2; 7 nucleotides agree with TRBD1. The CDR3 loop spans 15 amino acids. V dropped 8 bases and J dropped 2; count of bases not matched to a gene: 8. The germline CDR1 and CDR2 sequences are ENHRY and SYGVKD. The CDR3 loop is CAISRDRANTGELFF. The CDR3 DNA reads TGTGCCATCTCAAGGGACAGAGCCAACACCGGGGAGCTGTTTTTT.

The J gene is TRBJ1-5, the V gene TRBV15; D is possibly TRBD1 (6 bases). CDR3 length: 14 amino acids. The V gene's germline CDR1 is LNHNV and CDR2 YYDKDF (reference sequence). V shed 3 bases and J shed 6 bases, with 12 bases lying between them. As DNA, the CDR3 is TGTGCCACCAGCAGCGTCAGGGGTCGTCAGCCCCAGCATTTT. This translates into CATSSVRGRQPQHF.

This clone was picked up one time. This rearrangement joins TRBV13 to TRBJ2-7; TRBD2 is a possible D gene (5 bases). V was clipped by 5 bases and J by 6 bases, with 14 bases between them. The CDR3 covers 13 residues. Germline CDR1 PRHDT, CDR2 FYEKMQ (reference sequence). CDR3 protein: CASSLLRGGEQYF. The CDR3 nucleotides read TGTGCCAGCAGCCTACTACGGGGTGGCGAGCAGTACTTC.

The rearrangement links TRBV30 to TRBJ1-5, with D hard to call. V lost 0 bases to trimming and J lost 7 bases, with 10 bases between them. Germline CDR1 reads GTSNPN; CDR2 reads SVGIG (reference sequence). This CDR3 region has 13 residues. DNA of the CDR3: TGTGCCTGGAGTGTAGAGGGTTGGCAGCCCCAGCATTTT. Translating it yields CAWSVEGWQPQHF.

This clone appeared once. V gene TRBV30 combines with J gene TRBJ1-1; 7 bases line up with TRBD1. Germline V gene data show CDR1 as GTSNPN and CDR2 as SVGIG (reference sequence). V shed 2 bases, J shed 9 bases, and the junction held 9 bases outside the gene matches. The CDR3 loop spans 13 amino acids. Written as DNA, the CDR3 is TGTGCCTGGAGTTCGTCGCGGGACAGCCAAGCTTTCTTT. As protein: CAWSSSRDSQAFF.